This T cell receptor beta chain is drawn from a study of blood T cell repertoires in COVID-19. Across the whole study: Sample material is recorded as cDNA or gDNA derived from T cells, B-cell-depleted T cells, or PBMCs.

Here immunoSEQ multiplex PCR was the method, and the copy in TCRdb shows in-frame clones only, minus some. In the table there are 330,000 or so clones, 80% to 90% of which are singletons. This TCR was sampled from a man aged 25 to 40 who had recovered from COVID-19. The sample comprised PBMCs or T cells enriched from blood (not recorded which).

CDR3 region: CAISGRTLLAGNTIYF. For the CDR3, the DNA is TGTGCCATCAGTGGTAGGACACTTTTGGCTGGAAACACCATATATTTT. The V gene is TRBV10-3, the J gene TRBJ1-3; D is possibly TRBD1 (5 bases). Trimming took off 4 bases at V and 2 bases at J, with 15 bases between the two ends. The CDR3 has 16 residues. CDR1 and CDR2 from the germline V gene are ENHRY and SYGVKD.